These 9 T cell receptor beta chains were sequenced from one sample in a study of blood T cell repertoires in COVID-19. Assay used: immunoSEQ multiplex PCR; TCRdb lists only in-frame clones, some missing. This repertoire shows around 140,000 clones, around 86% found once; its top ten account for 11%. Sequencing used PBMCs or T cells enriched from blood (not recorded which). These receptors were obtained from a man aged 60 to 69 who had recovered from COVID-19.

The chain carries TRBV4-1 and TRBJ2-5, with 8 bases matching TRBD1. Looked up from germline, CDR1 is MGHRA and CDR2 is YSYEKL. The CDR3 is made up of 17 amino acids. The ends lost 0 bases at V and 2 bases at J; junction bases unmatched: 8. DNA for the CDR3: TGCGCCAGCAGCCAAGAAGTTTACGGGACAGGTCAAGAGACCCAGTACTTC. Amino acids: CASSQEVYGTGQETQYF.

A word on this clone: Other DNA sequences in the sample encode the same CDR3. The chain employs TRBV5-1 and TRBJ1-6, with D possibly being TRBD1 (6 bases). The length of the CDR3 is 14 residues. The germline CDR1 and CDR2 sequences are SGHRS and YFSETQ. Between the trimmed V and J ends, which lost 0 bases and 9 bases, there was a span of 10 bases. The CDR3 sequence: CASSLGEGGSPLHF. CDR3 DNA: TGCGCCAGCAGCTTGGGAGAAGGGGGTTCACCCCTCCACTTT.

The chain joins TRBV27 to TRBJ2-1; D ambiguous. The V end was cut by 4 bases, the J end by 3 bases, with 10 bases between. This CDR3 comprises 14 residues. Looked up from germline, CDR1 is MNHEY and CDR2 is SMNVEV (reference sequence). In nucleotides, the CDR3 is TGTGCCAGCAGTTCACTGTGGAGCTACAATGAGCAGTTCTTC. It is translated as CASSSLWSYNEQFF.

This clone was counted between two and nine times. The rearrangement uses TRBV6-5 and TRBJ1-5, with 8 nucleotides matching TRBD1. This CDR3 spans 13 amino acids. Germline-derived CDR1 and CDR2 are MNHEY and SVGAGI. Unmatched junction bases numbered 6, after V lost 5 bases and J lost 9 bases. In DNA, the CDR3 is TGTGCCAGCAGTCCGGACAGGGAGAGGCCCCAGCATTTT. It yields the protein CASSPDRERPQHF.

V and J are TRBV18 and TRBJ1-5; a possible D gene is TRBD1 (5 bases). This CDR3 is built from 14 residues. V dropped 4 bases and J dropped 5 bases, with 12 bases sitting between them. Germline V gives CDR1 KGHSH, CDR2 LQKENI. For the CDR3, the DNA is TGTGCCAGCTCACTATACGACAGTGATCAGCCCCAGCATTTT. As protein: CASSLYDSDQPQHF.

This clone was seen just once. The gene calls are TRBV7-9 and TRBJ2-4, with 7 nucleotides matching TRBD2. The CDR3 has 15 residues. Trimming removed 1 base from V and 6 bases from J; junction bases left unmatched: 6. Germline loops: CDR1 SEHNR, CDR2 FQNEAQ (reference sequence). CDR3 in amino acids: CASSLVGGAGNIQYF. Written as DNA, the CDR3 is TGTGCCAGCAGCTTAGTGGGAGGGGCGGGAAACATTCAGTACTTC.

The rearrangement uses TRBV9 and TRBJ2-7; 7 bases align to TRBD1. V gave up 3 bases and J gave up 0 bases; unmatched junction bases: 6. The germline gives CDR1 SGDLS, CDR2 YYNGEE. The CDR3 has 15 amino acids. The CDR3 nucleotides are TGTGCCAGCAGCGAAGGACAGGCCCTCTCCTACGAGCAGTACTTC. It specifies CASSEGQALSYEQYF.

The V gene is TRBV5-1, the J gene TRBJ2-3, with 7 bases matching TRBD1. The germline V gene has CDR1 SGHRS and CDR2 YFSETQ. Trimming removed 5 bases from V and 0 bases from J; junction bases left unmatched: 6. The CDR3 loop spans 15 amino acids. CDR3 sequence reads: CASRRGQMSTDTQYF. CDR3 sequence (DNA): TGCGCCAGCAGACGGGGACAGATGAGCACAGATACGCAGTATTTT.

J is TRBJ2-7 and V is TRBV4-2; 7 bases fit TRBD1. The length of the CDR3 is 14 residues. CDR1 LGHNA and CDR2 YNFKEQ come from the germline V gene. The V and J ends lost 4 bases and 3 bases, in that order; junction bases with no gene match: 6. The CDR3 DNA reads TGTGCCAGCAGCCCGTCCGACAGGGACTACGAGCAGTACTTC. Translation: CASSPSDRDYEQYF.